These 17 T cell receptor beta chains were sequenced from one sample in a study of blood T cell repertoires in COVID-19. Profiling relied on immunoSEQ multiplex PCR, and the TCRdb table lists in-frame clones only, not all of them. Of under 200,000 clones listed, more than 75% were seen once; the top ten hold roughly 3.3%. The sample taken for sequencing was peripheral blood. The source is an older man with acute or convalescent COVID-19.

The gene calls are TRBV2 and TRBJ1-5; D uncertain. This CDR3 contains 13 residues. V gave up 0 bases and J gave up 9 bases, with 9 bases separating them. Germline CDR1 is SNHLY and CDR2 is FYNNEI. CDR3 bases: TGTGCCAGCAGTGAAGCCGTCTCAGGGCCCCAGCATTTT. Translation: CASSEAVSGPQHF.

V is TRBV28 and J is TRBJ1-2; D gene uncertain. CDR3 length equals 12 residues. V was clipped by 7 bases and J by 2 bases, with 8 bases between them. Germline CDR1 MDHEN, CDR2 SYDVKM. The CDR3 nucleotides read TGTGCCAGCAAGGGAGCGAACTATGGCTACACCTTC. Translating gives CASKGANYGYTF.

This rearrangement joins TRBV11-2 to TRBJ1-1, with a tentative D call TRBD1 (6 bases). The length of the CDR3 is 16 residues. The V end lost 2 bases, the J end lost 1 base, and 14 bases lay between the germline ends. In germline, CDR1 is SGHAT, CDR2 FQNNGV. The CDR3 nucleotides are TGTGCCAGCAGCTTATCCCAACTCAGGGGGAACACTGAAGCTTTCTTT. It is translated as CASSLSQLRGNTEAFF. The entire variable domain, with the rest obtained from reference TRBV11-2 and TRBJ1-1, is as follows: EAGVAQSPRYKIIEKRQSVAFWCNPISGHATLYWYQQILGQGPKLLIQFQNNGVVDDSQLPKDRFSAERLKGVDSTLKIQPAKLEDSAVYLCASSLSQLRGNTEAFFGQGTRLTVV.

The sample holds a few counts of this clone. The V and J genes are TRBV2 and TRBJ2-7; D may be TRBD2 (5 bases). Germline V CDR1 and CDR2: SNHLY, FYNNEI. The CDR3 length is 13 residues. V lost 7 bases to trimming and J lost 5 bases, with 15 bases between them. The CDR3: CASKSVGEHEQYF. CDR3 nucleotide sequence: TGTGCCAGCAAGTCGGTGGGAGAACACGAGCAGTACTTC.

This chain joins TRBV7-9 and TRBJ1-6; D remains ambiguous. The V and J ends lost 0 bases and 10 bases respectively, with 22 bases between them. Per the germline V gene, CDR1 is SEHNR and CDR2 is FQNEAQ (reference sequence). This CDR3 spans 18 amino acids. CDR3 protein: CASSLATDWVTLESPLHF. In nucleotides, the CDR3 is TGTGCCAGCAGCTTAGCCACCGACTGGGTAACTCTAGAGTCACCCCTCCACTTT.

This rearrangement joins TRBV7-9 to TRBJ1-1; D remains unclear. The CDR3 is 13 residues long. Germline V gene data show CDR1 as SEHNR and CDR2 as FQNEAQ (reference sequence). Trimming stripped 5 bases from V and 10 bases from J, with 17 bases between. This CDR3 reads CASSPAGSSLAFF. The DNA for the CDR3 is TGTGCCAGCAGCCCGGCGGGCTCCAGCCTAGCTTTCTTT. Filled out from reference TRBV7-9 and TRBJ1-1, the complete variable domain reads DTGVSQNPRHKITKRGQNVTFRCDPISEHNRLYWYRQTLGQGPEFLTYFQNEAQLEKSRLLSDRFSAERPKGSFSTLEIQRTEQGDSAMYLCASSPAGSSLAFFGQGTRLTVV.

Remarks on this clone: Other DNA sequences in this specimen translate into the identical CDR3. J is TRBJ2-1 and V is TRBV7-3, with 7 positions matching TRBD2. The CDR3 runs to 15 residues. Germline trimming cut 1 base from V and 2 bases from J; bases unmatched to any gene: 2. Germline CDR1 reads SGHTA; CDR2 reads FQGTGA. The CDR3 sequence is CASSLSAGAYNEQFF. CDR3 nucleotide sequence: TGTGCCAGCAGCTTAAGTGCGGGGGCCTACAATGAGCAGTTCTTC.

This chain connects TRBV18 to TRBJ2-7, with TRBD1 as a possible D gene (6 bases). Germline loops: CDR1 KGHSH, CDR2 LQKENI. V was trimmed by 3 bases and J by 3 bases, leaving 9 bases between them. The CDR3 is 13 residues long. This CDR3 is CASSPQGRYEQYF. Written as DNA, the CDR3 is TGTGCCAGCTCACCGCAGGGGCGCTACGAGCAGTACTTC.

The V and J genes are TRBV24-1 and TRBJ2-7; 8 bases agree with TRBD1. Per germline, CDR1 KGHDR and CDR2 SFDVKD. Germline trimming cut 4 bases from V and 1 base from J; bases unmatched to any gene: 8. The CDR3 length is 16 residues. Written as DNA, the CDR3 is TGTGCCACCAGTGACCCCGGACAGGGCGGGTCCTACGAGCAGTACTTC. Translated: CATSDPGQGGSYEQYF.

This chain uses TRBV4-3 with TRBJ1-1, with a weak D call TRBD1 (5 bases). The germline gives CDR1 LGHNA, CDR2 YSLEER. V lost 4 bases, J lost 0 bases, and 21 bases lay in between. This CDR3 is 18 amino acids long. The CDR3: CASSPGLSSLIVNTEAFF. Here the CDR3 DNA reads TGCGCCAGCAGCCCGGGACTGTCGTCTTTGATTGTGAACACTGAAGCTTTCTTT.

The gene calls are TRBV7-3 and TRBJ2-3; 7 bases agree with TRBD1. This CDR3 has 14 amino acids. J gave up 5 bases and V 5 bases, and 7 bases lay outside the gene matches. Looked up from germline, CDR1 is SGHTA and CDR2 is FQGTGA. CDR3 bases: TGTGCCAGCAGCCCGCACAGGGGACGAGATACGCAGTATTTT. Translation: CASSPHRGRDTQYF.

The chain has TRBV4-2 and TRBJ1-1; 7 nucleotides align to TRBD1. The CDR3 is 16 residues long. The V and J ends lost 1 base and 3 bases, in that order; junction bases with no gene match: 8. CDR1 LGHNA and CDR2 YNFKEQ come from the germline V gene. CDR3 residues: CASSQGGRGYDTEAFF. The CDR3 DNA sequence: TGTGCCAGCAGCCAAGGGGGCAGGGGGTATGACACTGAAGCTTTCTTT.

The genes are TRBV5-4 and TRBJ1-2, with a tentative D call TRBD1 (6 bases). CDR3 length equals 13 residues. V lost 2 bases to trimming and J lost 3 bases, with 8 bases between them. The germline V gene has CDR1 SGHNT and CDR2 YYREEE (reference sequence). CDR3 nucleotide sequence: TGTGCCAGCAGCTTCAGGGGCGACTATGGCTACACCTTC. This encodes CASSFRGDYGYTF.

The gene calls are TRBV6-5 and TRBJ1-2; unclear D gene. CDR1 is MNHEY, CDR2 SVGAGI, per germline. The CDR3 contains 12 residues. Trimming cost V 5 bases and J 4 bases, with 8 bases left between them. The CDR3 here is CASSREPYGYTF. CDR3 nucleotides: TGTGCCAGCAGTCGGGAGCCCTATGGCTACACCTTC.

The rearrangement links TRBV5-1 to TRBJ1-3, with TRBD1 matching 8 bases. Germline assignment: CDR1 SGHRS and CDR2 YFSETQ. The length of the CDR3 is 17 residues. The V and J ends lost 4 bases and 0 bases, in that order; junction bases with no gene match: 9. The CDR3 loop reads CASSIGTGLNSGNTIYF. The CDR3 nucleotides are TGCGCCAGCAGCATAGGGACAGGCCTTAACTCTGGAAACACCATATATTTT.

The chain is built from TRBV7-9 and TRBJ2-5; D is perhaps TRBD2 (6 bases). Looked up from germline, CDR1 is SEHNR and CDR2 is FQNEAQ (reference sequence). This CDR3 is 14 amino acids long. Trimming stripped 6 bases from V and 5 bases from J, with 16 bases between. The CDR3 here is CASSPGLGAETQYF. For the CDR3, the DNA is TGTGCCAGCAGTCCGGGACTCGGGGCGGAGACCCAGTACTTC.

The chain combines TRBV11-1 with TRBJ2-7, with 8 bases identical to TRBD2. With V trimmed by 3 bases and J by 3 bases, 4 bases remained unmatched. Germline V gives CDR1 SGHAT, CDR2 FQDESV (reference sequence). There are 14 residues in the CDR3. CDR3 protein: CASSLRREVYEQYF. As DNA, the CDR3 is TGTGCCAGCAGCTTGAGGCGGGAGGTCTACGAGCAGTACTTC.